These 2 T cell receptor beta chains originate from one sample sequenced in a study of T-cell memory formation after mild COVID-19. TCRdb reprocessed the 5' RACE reads via MiXCR and lists one record per CDR3 protein. The data show under 200,000 distinct CDR3 sequences, about a third seen once. Sequencing was done on a sample of PBMCs or a T cell subset sorted from them (not recorded which). Receptors originate from an adult woman who had mild COVID-19 (a few samples of this study predate the infection). Cell type and time point are not known.

This CDR3 reads CASRAHRDPYEQYF. The CDR3 nucleotides read TGTGCCAGCAGGGCCCACAGGGACCCCTACGAGCAGTACTTC. This chain joins TRBV2 and TRBJ2-7; tentatively, D is TRBD1 (6 bases). CDR1 is SNHLY and CDR2 is FYNNEI in the germline V gene. This CDR3 has 14 amino acids. Trimming took off 6 bases at V and 2 bases at J, with 14 bases between the two ends.

This clonotype was counted only a few times. V gene TRBV14 combines with J gene TRBJ2-1; possible D gene TRBD2, 6 bases. Germline V CDR1 and CDR2: SGHDN, FVKESK. Deletions cut 0 bases from V and 3 bases from J, with 9 bases between. This CDR3 is 15 amino acids long. CDR3 amino acids: CASSQDWRDYNEQFF. The CDR3 region has the DNA TGTGCCAGCAGCCAAGACTGGCGGGACTACAATGAGCAGTTCTTC.